A selection of T cell receptor beta chains follows, all from one sample in a study of blood T cell repertoires in COVID-19. Using immunoSEQ multiplex PCR, the repertoire was profiled, and TCRdb retains in-frame clones only, with some absent. The table includes tens of thousands of clones, approximately 86% detected once. The sample taken for sequencing was peripheral blood. These receptors originate from a woman aged 60 to 75 with acute or convalescent COVID-19. Both conserved end residues are part of each CDR3. Fields, in order: CDR3 DNA, CDR3 protein, D gene, J gene, clone size, V gene. The D gene is left open where the match is weak. A row's size may be missing; if present it is once, few, many or a size class.

CDR3nt: TGTGCCAGCAGTCCCGACAGGCTCTACCAGCCCCAGCATTTT; CDR3aa: CASSPDRLYQPQHF; d_gene: -; j_gene: TRBJ1-5; abundance: -; v_gene: TRBV27
CDR3nt: TGTGCCAGCAGAATACCCGGGAGTAGGACCCGGGAGTACTTC; CDR3aa: CASRIPGSRTREYF; d_gene: -; j_gene: TRBJ2-7; abundance: once; v_gene: TRBV27
CDR3nt: TGTGCCAGCAGCTTGGACAGGGGGCAGAACACCGGGGAGCTGTTTTTT; CDR3aa: CASSLDRGQNTGELFF; d_gene: TRBD1; j_gene: TRBJ2-2; abundance: once; v_gene: TRBV13
CDR3nt: TGTGCCAGCAGCCCCGGACTAGCGGGAGTTTGGCAGTTCTTC; CDR3aa: CASSPGLAGVWQFF; d_gene: TRBD2; j_gene: TRBJ2-1; abundance: -; v_gene: TRBV3-1/TRBV3-2
CDR3nt: TGCGCCAGCAGCCTTGTTAGCCACATGAACACTGAAGCTTTCTTT; CDR3aa: CASSLVSHMNTEAFF; d_gene: -; j_gene: TRBJ1-1; abundance: -; v_gene: TRBV5-1
CDR3nt: TGTGCCTGGAGAACCTCAGGGGGGCCTCAGGCCTACGAGCAGTACTTC; CDR3aa: CAWRTSGGPQAYEQYF; d_gene: -; j_gene: TRBJ2-7; abundance: -; v_gene: TRBV30
CDR3nt: TGTGCCAGCAGCCAAGAGGGGCTTCTTAATTCACCCCTCCACTTT; CDR3aa: CASSQEGLLNSPLHF; d_gene: -; j_gene: TRBJ1-6; abundance: -; v_gene: TRBV3-1/TRBV3-2
CDR3nt: TGTGCCAGTAGCGTGAGACAGGGCGAGATTGGCTACACCTTC; CDR3aa: CASSVRQGEIGYTF; d_gene: TRBD1; j_gene: TRBJ1-2; abundance: -; v_gene: TRBV19
CDR3nt: TGTGCCAGCAGCCAGGTTTGGAACACAGATACGCAGTATTTT; CDR3aa: CASSQVWNTDTQYF; d_gene: -; j_gene: TRBJ2-3; abundance: -; v_gene: TRBV5-6
CDR3nt: TGCGCCAGCAGCTTGGGGGCAGGGCTGGCCACTGAAGCTTTCTTT; CDR3aa: CASSLGAGLATEAFF; d_gene: -; j_gene: TRBJ1-1; abundance: -; v_gene: TRBV5-1
CDR3nt: TGTGCCAGCAGCCTCCCGGGTTATGGCTACACCTTC; CDR3aa: CASSLPGYGYTF; d_gene: -; j_gene: TRBJ1-2; abundance: -; v_gene: TRBV28